This T cell receptor beta chain is from a study of T cell repertoires in cytomegalovirus infection. Study-level information: An indication of both CMV infection and matching HLA type came from public TCR beta signatures. Study findings and constraints: In two of eight donors, the top clonotype was HLA-C-restricted CMV-specific. Carriers of CMV and the relevant HLA type were discriminated by public TCR beta frequency.

The CDR3 contains 15 residues. CDR1 is SGHVS and CDR2 is FQNEAQ in the germline V gene. Trimming cost V 4 bases and J 2 bases, with 12 bases left between them. TCRdb recomputed calls from the reads with MiXCR, one row per CDR3 protein. The sample consists of hundreds of thousands of distinct CDR3 sequences, around 32% of them appearing once. In its sample, this clonotype was seen many times. Antigen: not known. Input material: PBMCs. This clonotype was sampled from a human donor in good health (CMV status not recorded). Some clones in this sample may be carry-over from other donors' samples. This chain joins TRBV7-8 and TRBJ2-1, with D tentatively TRBD2 (6 bases). CDR3 loop: CASSSKAGTYNEQFF. The CDR3 DNA sequence: TGTGCCAGCAGCTCAAAGGCGGGAACCTACAATGAGCAGTTCTTC.